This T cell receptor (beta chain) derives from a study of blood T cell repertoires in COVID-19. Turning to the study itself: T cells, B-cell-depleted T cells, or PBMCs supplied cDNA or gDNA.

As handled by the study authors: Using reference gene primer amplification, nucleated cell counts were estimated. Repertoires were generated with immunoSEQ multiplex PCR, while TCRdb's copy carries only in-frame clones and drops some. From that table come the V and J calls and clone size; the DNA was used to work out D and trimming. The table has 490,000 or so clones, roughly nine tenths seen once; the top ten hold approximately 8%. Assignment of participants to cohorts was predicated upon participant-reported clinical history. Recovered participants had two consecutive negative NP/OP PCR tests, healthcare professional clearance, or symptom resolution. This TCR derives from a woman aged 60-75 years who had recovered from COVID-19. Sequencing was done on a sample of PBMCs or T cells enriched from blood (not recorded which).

CDR3 sequence (DNA): TGTGCCTGGAGGAGACGGACAGGGGGCTTAGAGACCCAGTACTTC. Its translation is CAWRRRTGGLETQYF. V usage is TRBV30 and J usage is TRBJ2-5; 11 nucleotides align to TRBD1. The CDR3 is 15 residues long. V shed 3 bases, J shed 4 bases, and the junction held 7 bases outside the gene matches. Germline CDR1 GTSNPN, CDR2 SVGIG (reference sequence).